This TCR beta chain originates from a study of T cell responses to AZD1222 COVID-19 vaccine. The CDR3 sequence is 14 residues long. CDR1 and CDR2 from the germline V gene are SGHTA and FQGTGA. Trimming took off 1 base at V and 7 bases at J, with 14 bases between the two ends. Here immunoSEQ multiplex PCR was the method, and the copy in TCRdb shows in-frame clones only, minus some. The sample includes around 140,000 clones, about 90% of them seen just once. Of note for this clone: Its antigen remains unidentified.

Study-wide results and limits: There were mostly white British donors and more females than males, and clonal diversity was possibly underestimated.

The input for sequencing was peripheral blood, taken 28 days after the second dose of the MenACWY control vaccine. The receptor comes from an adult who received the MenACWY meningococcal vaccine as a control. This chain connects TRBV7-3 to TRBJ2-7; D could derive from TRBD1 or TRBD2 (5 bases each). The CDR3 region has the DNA TGTGCCAGCAGCTTAAATAGCGCAGGGCGGGAGCAGTACTTC. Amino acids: CASSLNSAGREQYF.